What follows are 11 T cell receptor beta chains derived from one specimen sequenced in a study of prognosis after radiotherapy for stage I lung cancer (dated by TCRdb to about 2021). The sequencer listed for this sample is Illumina HiSeq 3000. Two rounds of multiplex PCR were used to amplify the TCR beta CDR3 region from genomic DNA. In the first round of PCR, primers specific to each TRBV and TRBJ gene were used, and the primer sequences are filed in Chinese patent CN105087789A. Using fastp trimming at Q25 and MiXCR clonotype assembly, TCRdb reanalyzed the public sequencing data and kept in-frame beta chains. Each entry merges the rows of one CDR3 protein and shows their most common DNA and genes. The sample data list about 13,000 distinct CDR3 sequences, and about 43% of these were observed just once. The ten biggest clones cover roughly two fifths of the sample. The sample here was PBMCs, taken before or after stereotactic body radiation therapy (not recorded which). The receptors stem from a donor over 45 with non-small cell lung cancer.

The rearrangement uses TRBV6-2 or TRBV6-3 and TRBJ2-7; 8 positions agree with TRBD2. Germline V gene data show CDR1 as MNHEY and CDR2 as SVGEGT. J lost 6 bases, V lost 0 bases, and 7 bases had no gene match. The CDR3 spans 15 residues. The CDR3 region has the DNA TGTGCCAGCAGTTACTCCCCAGCGGGAGAGGGCGAGCAGTACTTC. It encodes CASSYSPAGEGEQYF.

This clonotype was counted at least ten times. The chain has TRBV10-3 and TRBJ2-5; D might be TRBD1 (6 bases). The V end was cut by 0 bases, the J end by 6 bases, with 11 bases between. CDR1 ENHRY and CDR2 SYGVKD come from the germline V gene. The CDR3 spans 14 residues. As DNA, the CDR3 is TGTGCCATCAGTGAGTCTACAGGGATAAAGACCCAGTACTTC. It yields the protein CAISESTGIKTQYF.

The chain couples TRBV7-9 to TRBJ1-2; unclear D gene. V shed 1 base and J shed 4 bases, with 16 bases lying between them. The germline V gene has CDR1 SEHNR and CDR2 FQNEAQ (reference sequence). This CDR3 has 16 residues. The CDR3: CASSLVIVAAAYGYTF. CDR3 DNA: TGTGCCAGCAGCTTAGTCATAGTTGCAGCGGCCTATGGCTACACCTTC.

This clonotype was observed many times. The chain is built from TRBV19 and TRBJ2-7; 10 nucleotides align to TRBD1. The CDR3 covers 15 residues. J lost 6 bases, V lost 6 bases, and 11 bases had no gene match. Per germline, CDR1 LNHDA and CDR2 SQIVND (reference sequence). The CDR3 DNA follows: TGTGCCAGTAGCCCCCTGTTGACAGGGGGCGGCGAGCAGTACTTC. This encodes CASSPLLTGGGEQYF.

This clonotype is classed as medium-sized. The V call is TRBV12-3 or TRBV12-4, the J call TRBJ2-1; no firm D call. The germline V and J ends were trimmed by 0 bases and 3 bases, with 9 bases remaining between them. The length of the CDR3 is 15 residues. The CDR3 region is CASSLAPGRYNEQFF. CDR3 nucleotide sequence: TGTGCCAGCAGTTTAGCCCCGGGCCGCTACAATGAGCAGTTCTTC.

Within the sample, this clonotype is medium-sized. The chain recombines TRBV6-1 with TRBJ2-2; 10 positions match TRBD2. Losses at the gene ends were 6 bases for V and 1 base for J; bases not matched to a gene: 5. The CDR3 loop spans 16 amino acids. Germline values: CDR1 MNHNS, CDR2 SASEGT. The CDR3 DNA follows: TGTGCCAGCAGGAAGCGGGGGGGACTGAACACCGGGGAGCTGTTTTTT. It is translated as CASRKRGGLNTGELFF.

This chain joins TRBV6-2 or TRBV6-3 and TRBJ2-3; 11 bases map to TRBD2. Trimming at V came to 6 bases and at J to 2 bases, leaving 4 bases not matched to a gene. CDR3 size: 15 residues. The germline CDR1 and CDR2 sequences are MNHEY and SVGEGT. CDR3 sequence reads: CASRFSGGDTDTQYF. In DNA form, the CDR3 reads TGTGCCAGCAGATTTAGCGGGGGGGACACAGATACGCAGTATTTT.

This clonotype qualifies as medium-sized. The rearrangement joins TRBV6-1 to TRBJ2-3; D not certain. CDR3 length: 13 amino acids. With 6 bases removed from V and 6 bases from J, the gap between germline ends came to 13 bases. Per germline, CDR1 MNHNS and CDR2 SASEGT. The CDR3 coding sequence is TGTGCCAGCAGAGGGCCCCCGGCGGATACGCAGTATTTT. This codes for CASRGPPADTQYF.

By sample share, this clonotype is medium-sized (0.01 to 0.1%). The chain combines TRBV7-3 with TRBJ2-3, with 10 positions matching TRBD1. Germline V gene lookup returns CDR1 SGHTA and CDR2 FQGTGA. The CDR3 has 15 amino acids. Losses at the gene ends were 4 bases for V and 4 bases for J; bases not matched to a gene: 5. The CDR3 DNA reads as TGTGCCAGCAGCTCAACCGGGACAGGGGCAGATACGCAGTATTTT. The encoded protein is CASSSTGTGADTQYF. The entire variable domain, with the rest obtained from reference TRBV7-3 and TRBJ2-3, is as follows: GAGVSQTPSNKVTEKGKYVELRCDPISGHTALYWYRQSLGQGPEFLIYFQGTGAADDSGLPNDRFFAVRPEGSVSTLKIQRTERGDSAVYLCASSSTGTGADTQYFGPGTRLTVL.

This clonotype was seen ten or more times. The V and J genes are TRBV7-3 and TRBJ2-6, with a possible D match to TRBD2 (5 bases). The CDR3 consists of 15 residues. The germline CDR1 and CDR2 sequences are SGHTA and FQGTGA. Trimming shortened V by 2 bases and J by 2 bases, and 7 bases separated the two germline ends. Here the CDR3 reads CASSLPGAGANVLTF. In DNA, the CDR3 is TGTGCCAGCAGCTTACCCGGGGCTGGGGCCAACGTCCTGACTTTC. Based on the CDR3 plus reference TRBV7-3 and TRBJ2-6, the full variable domain is GAGVSQTPSNKVTEKGKYVELRCDPISGHTALYWYRQSLGQGPEFLIYFQGTGAADDSGLPNDRFFAVRPEGSVSTLKIQRTERGDSAVYLCASSLPGAGANVLTFGAGSRLTVL.

This clonotype came up many times. The chain joins TRBV9 to TRBJ2-3, with 10 bases fitting TRBD2. The J segment lost 10 bases and the V segment lost 0 bases, leaving 11 bases of the junction unmatched. CDR1 and CDR2 (germline): SGDLS, YYNGEE. This CDR3 contains 16 residues. In DNA form, the CDR3 reads TGTGCCAGCAGCGTAGTTGGGCTAGCGGGGGTTGTGGCGCAGTATTTT. Translation: CASSVVGLAGVVAQYF.